The 23 T cell receptor beta chains below were found in one sample sequenced in a study of shared clonotypes between healthy human individuals. Using immunoSEQ multiplex PCR, the repertoire was profiled, and TCRdb retains in-frame clones only, with some absent. The sample carries over 2 million clones, approximately 95% recorded once. The material sequenced was naive CD4+ T cells sorted from blood. As for subset: CD45RA+ positively selected. Receptor source: a man aged 18 to 30 in good health.

The J gene is TRBJ2-5, the V gene TRBV7-2; 14 bases map to TRBD2. The CDR3 has 15 residues. The ends lost 3 bases at V and 3 bases at J; junction bases unmatched: 0. Germline V gives CDR1 SGHTA, CDR2 FQGNSA. CDR3 DNA: TGTGCCAGCAGCTTGGGACTAGCGGGAGAAGAGACCCAGTACTTC. Translated: CASSLGLAGEETQYF.

The genes are TRBV5-1 and TRBJ2-3; a possible D gene is TRBD2 (6 bases). Trimming took 0 bases from V and 5 from J, leaving 10 bases between them. Per the germline V gene, CDR1 is SGHRS and CDR2 is YFSETQ. The CDR3 totals 14 residues. The CDR3 nucleotides are TGCGCCAGCAGCTTGGGCGGGGCGTTAGATACGCAGTATTTT. Encoded protein: CASSLGGALDTQYF.

The rearrangement joins TRBV29-1 to TRBJ2-7; 9 nucleotides line up with TRBD1. The CDR3 loop spans 14 amino acids. The germline CDR1 and CDR2 sequences are SQVTM and ANQGSEA. Losses at the gene ends were 5 bases for V and 7 bases for J; bases not matched to a gene: 12. This chain's CDR3 is CSVLTGGRDGEQYF. As DNA, the CDR3 is TGCAGCGTTCTAACAGGGGGCCGAGATGGGGAGCAGTACTTC.

The chain carries TRBV5-4 and TRBJ2-5; 13 bases fit TRBD2. V dropped 0 bases and J dropped 5; count of bases not matched to a gene: 7. Germline V gene lookup returns CDR1 SGHNT and CDR2 YYREEE (reference sequence). The CDR3 consists of 17 residues. DNA of the CDR3: TGTGCCAGCAGCTTGGGACTAGCGGGGGGTAAAGGGGAGACCCAGTACTTC. It translates to CASSLGLAGGKGETQYF.

The rearrangement uses TRBV2 and TRBJ1-5, with 7 positions matching TRBD1. Germline assignment: CDR1 SNHLY and CDR2 FYNNEI. CDR3 length: 15 amino acids. V gave up 4 bases and J gave up 2 bases; unmatched junction bases: 5. CDR3 nucleotide sequence: TGTGCCAGCAGTGGTACAGGGGTAGGCAATCAGCCCCAGCATTTT. Its protein is CASSGTGVGNQPQHF.

The chain couples TRBV6-1 to TRBJ1-2, with D possibly matching TRBD1 (5 bases). Germline V gives CDR1 MNHNS, CDR2 SASEGT. V was clipped by 3 bases and J by 5 bases, with 13 bases between them. CDR3 length: 14 residues. The CDR3 sequence: CASSDPRGLYGYTF. CDR3 bases: TGTGCCAGCAGTGACCCGAGGGGCCTATATGGCTACACCTTC.

V gene TRBV18 combines with J gene TRBJ2-7, with D possibly matching TRBD2 (6 bases). In germline, CDR1 is KGHSH, CDR2 LQKENI. V was clipped by 3 bases and J by 3 bases, with 15 bases between them. The CDR3 covers 15 residues. The CDR3 is CASSPTLGGRYEQYF. The CDR3 bases are TGTGCCAGCTCACCCACCCTAGGAGGGCGCTACGAGCAGTACTTC.

J is TRBJ1-6 and V is TRBV11-2; D may be TRBD1 (6 bases). The CDR3 sequence is 15 residues long. Germline V gene lookup returns CDR1 SGHAT and CDR2 FQNNGV. V dropped 0 bases and J dropped 7 bases, with 10 bases sitting between them. The CDR3 is CASSLDSRGNSPLHF. DNA of the CDR3: TGTGCCAGCAGCTTAGATTCGAGGGGGAATTCACCCCTCCACTTT.

The chain couples TRBV6-1 to TRBJ1-2, with D uncertain. Germline assignment: CDR1 MNHNS and CDR2 SASEGT. The CDR3 loop spans 13 amino acids. V shed 8 bases and J shed 8 bases, with 18 bases lying between them. The CDR3 spells CASRKDREEGYTF. DNA for the CDR3: TGTGCCAGCCGGAAAGATCGAGAGGAAGGCTACACCTTC.

V gene TRBV11-2 combines with J gene TRBJ1-6; TRBD1 matches at 7 bases. CDR1 is SGHAT and CDR2 is FQNNGV in the germline V gene. CDR3 length equals 14 residues. Trimming took 6 bases from V and 7 from J; bases not matched to a gene: 6. The CDR3 loop reads CASRPGQNNSPLHF. CDR3 sequence (DNA): TGTGCCAGCAGACCGGGACAGAACAATTCACCCCTCCACTTT.

This clone was detected only once. The chain recombines TRBV11-2 with TRBJ2-1; D remains ambiguous. V lost 0 bases, J lost 10 bases, and 10 bases lay in between. The CDR3 totals 13 residues. Germline V gives CDR1 SGHAT, CDR2 FQNNGV. The CDR3 sequence is CASSLDLFGEQFF. The CDR3 DNA follows: TGTGCCAGCAGCTTAGACCTCTTCGGGGAGCAGTTCTTC.

This chain links TRBV11-2 with TRBJ2-7; 8 positions agree with TRBD1. J was trimmed by 4 bases and V by 4 bases; bases with no gene match: 9. The CDR3 runs 15 residues. Germline-derived CDR1 and CDR2 are SGHAT and FQNNGV. CDR3 in amino acids: CASSSRTGITYEQYF. CDR3 nucleotide sequence: TGTGCCAGCAGCTCCAGGACAGGGATTACGTACGAGCAGTACTTC.

The chain combines TRBV2 with TRBJ1-1, with 8 bases matching TRBD1. Trimming removed 3 bases from V and 4 bases from J; junction bases left unmatched: 4. Germline CDR1 and CDR2: SNHLY and FYNNEI. The CDR3 spans 14 residues. CDR3 nucleotides: TGTGCCAGCAGTGACGACAGGGGACCCACTGAAGCTTTCTTT. It is translated as CASSDDRGPTEAFF.

To note about this clone: The sample carries other DNA sequences with the same CDR3. V is TRBV18 and J is TRBJ2-2; 8 nucleotides match TRBD1. Germline V gene data show CDR1 as KGHSH and CDR2 as LQKENI. J gave up 8 bases and V 3 bases, and 2 bases lay outside the gene matches. This CDR3 has 13 amino acids. CDR3 loop: CASSPDRVGELFF. CDR3 nucleotides: TGTGCCAGCTCACCGGACAGGGTTGGGGAGCTGTTTTTT.

The gene calls are TRBV20-1 and TRBJ2-3; no clear D. CDR3 length: 11 amino acids. Germline CDR1 DFQATT, CDR2 SNEGSKA (reference sequence). The V end was cut by 6 bases, the J end by 7 bases, with 11 bases between. CDR3 bases: TGCAGTGCGAAACGAGGAAATACGCAGTATTTT. It yields the protein CSAKRGNTQYF.

The rearrangement joins TRBV28 to TRBJ2-5, with 7 bases aligning to TRBD1. The V gene's germline CDR1 is MDHEN and CDR2 SYDVKM. V lost 3 bases to trimming and J lost 5 bases; unmatched junction nucleotides: 9. The CDR3 extends over 15 amino acids. CDR3 DNA sequence: TGTGCCAGCAGTTTCCAACTGACAGGGAGTGAGACCCAGTACTTC. Its protein product is CASSFQLTGSETQYF.

This chain joins TRBV7-9 and TRBJ1-3; D is undetermined. Germline V lookup: CDR1 SEHNR, CDR2 FQNEAQ (reference sequence). V lost 5 bases, J lost 0 bases, and 11 bases lay in between. CDR3 size: 15 residues. The DNA for the CDR3 is TGTGCCAGCAGCCTAGACCGAATCTCTGGAAACACCATATATTTT. It codes for CASSLDRISGNTIYF.

The V and J genes are TRBV10-3 and TRBJ2-7, with 7 nucleotides matching TRBD1. This CDR3 is 13 amino acids long. Germline loops: CDR1 ENHRY, CDR2 SYGVKD. V shed 5 bases, J shed 2 bases, and the junction held 3 bases outside the gene matches. The CDR3 bases are TGTGCCATCAGTACCGGGACAGCCTACGAGCAGTACTTC. Amino acid sequence: CAISTGTAYEQYF.

This sequence joins TRBV10-3 and TRBJ2-5; 8 bases fit TRBD2. The CDR3 consists of 16 residues. After removal of 0 bases from V and 5 bases from J, the junction contained 8 bases not matched to a gene. Germline-derived CDR1 and CDR2 are ENHRY and SYGVKD. CDR3: CAISESLAEGKETQYF. The CDR3, as DNA: TGTGCCATCAGTGAGTCACTAGCGGAGGGGAAGGAGACCCAGTACTTC.

This chain links TRBV10-3 with TRBJ1-6; no clear D gene. The germline V gene encodes CDR1 ENHRY and CDR2 SYGVKD. The CDR3 has 14 amino acids. Trimming took off 3 bases at V and 7 bases at J, with 10 bases between the two ends. In nucleotides, the CDR3 is TGTGCCATCAGTGACTGGCAGTCCAATTCACCCCTCCACTTT. It specifies CAISDWQSNSPLHF.

The genes are TRBV2 and TRBJ2-1; 7 bases align to TRBD2. The junction had 15 bases not matched to a gene; V was cut back by 8 bases and J by 5 bases. Germline CDR1 and CDR2: SNHLY and FYNNEI. This CDR3 has 16 residues. In nucleotides, the CDR3 is TGTGCCAGCGAAGGTACTCTGGCTAGCGGAAACAATGAGCAGTTCTTC. Translated: CASEGTLASGNNEQFF.

This clone was seen a single time. Within the sample, other DNA sequences also encode this same CDR3. The gene calls are TRBV11-2 and TRBJ2-5; no firm D call. CDR1 and CDR2 (germline): SGHAT, FQNNGV. This CDR3 is 11 amino acids long. The V and J ends lost 2 bases and 5 bases respectively, with 3 bases between them. The CDR3 is CASSLLETQYF. The CDR3 region has the DNA TGTGCCAGCAGCTTACTTGAGACCCAGTACTTC.

The CDR3 DNA follows: TGCAGCGGAGAGGGACTAGCGGGAAAAGCATCCTACAATGAGCAGTTCTTC. Translated: CSGEGLAGKASYNEQFF. The rearrangement uses TRBV29-1 and TRBJ2-1, with 13 bases fitting TRBD2. The CDR3 contains 17 residues. The V gene end was trimmed by 7 bases and the J gene end by 1 base; junction bases not matched to a gene: 10. Germline-derived CDR1 and CDR2 are SQVTM and ANQGSEA.